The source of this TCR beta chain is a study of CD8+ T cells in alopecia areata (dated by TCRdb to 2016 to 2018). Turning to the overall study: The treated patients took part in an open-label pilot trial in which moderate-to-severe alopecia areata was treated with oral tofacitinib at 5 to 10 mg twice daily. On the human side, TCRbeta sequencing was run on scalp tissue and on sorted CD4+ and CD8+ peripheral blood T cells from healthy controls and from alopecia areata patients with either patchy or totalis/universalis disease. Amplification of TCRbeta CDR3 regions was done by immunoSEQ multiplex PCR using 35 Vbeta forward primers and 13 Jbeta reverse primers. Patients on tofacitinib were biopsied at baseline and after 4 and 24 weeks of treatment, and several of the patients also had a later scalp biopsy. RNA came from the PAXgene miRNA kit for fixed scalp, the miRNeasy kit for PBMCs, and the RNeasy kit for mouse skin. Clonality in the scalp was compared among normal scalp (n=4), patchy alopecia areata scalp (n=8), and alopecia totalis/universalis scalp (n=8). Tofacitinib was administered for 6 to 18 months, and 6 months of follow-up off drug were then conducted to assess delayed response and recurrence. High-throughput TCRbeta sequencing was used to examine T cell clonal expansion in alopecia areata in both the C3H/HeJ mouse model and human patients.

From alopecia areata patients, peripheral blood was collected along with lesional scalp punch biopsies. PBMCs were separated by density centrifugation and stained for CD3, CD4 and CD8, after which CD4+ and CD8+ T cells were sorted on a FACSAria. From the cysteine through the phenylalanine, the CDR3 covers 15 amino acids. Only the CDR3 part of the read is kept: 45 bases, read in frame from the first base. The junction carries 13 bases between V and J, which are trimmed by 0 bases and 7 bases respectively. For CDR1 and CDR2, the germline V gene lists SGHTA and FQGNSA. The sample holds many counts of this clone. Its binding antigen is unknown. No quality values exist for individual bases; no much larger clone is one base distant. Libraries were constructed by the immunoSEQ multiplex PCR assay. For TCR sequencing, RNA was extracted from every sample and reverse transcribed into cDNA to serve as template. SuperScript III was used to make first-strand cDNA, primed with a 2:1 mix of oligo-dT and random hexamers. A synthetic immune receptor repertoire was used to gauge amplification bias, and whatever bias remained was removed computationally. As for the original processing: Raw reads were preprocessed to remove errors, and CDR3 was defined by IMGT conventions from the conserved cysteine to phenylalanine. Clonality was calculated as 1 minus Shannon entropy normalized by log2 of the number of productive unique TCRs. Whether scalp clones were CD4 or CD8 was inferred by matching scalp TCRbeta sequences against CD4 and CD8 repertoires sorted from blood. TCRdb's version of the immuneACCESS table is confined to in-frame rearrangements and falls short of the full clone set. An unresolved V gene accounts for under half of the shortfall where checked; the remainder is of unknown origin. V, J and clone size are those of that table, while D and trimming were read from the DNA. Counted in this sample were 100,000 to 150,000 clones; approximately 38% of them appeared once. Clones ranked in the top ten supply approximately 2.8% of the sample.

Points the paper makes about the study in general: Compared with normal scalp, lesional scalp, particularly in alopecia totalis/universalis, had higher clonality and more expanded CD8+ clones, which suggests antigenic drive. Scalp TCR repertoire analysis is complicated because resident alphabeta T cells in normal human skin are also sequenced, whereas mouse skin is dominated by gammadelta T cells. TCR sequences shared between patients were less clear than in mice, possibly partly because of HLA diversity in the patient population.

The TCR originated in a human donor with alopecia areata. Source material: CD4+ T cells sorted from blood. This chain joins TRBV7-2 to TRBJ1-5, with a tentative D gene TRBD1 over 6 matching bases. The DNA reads TGTGCCAGCAGCTTAGCCCCAGGGGCGGCGCAGCCCCAGCATTTT. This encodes CASSLAPGAAQPQHF.